This is a list of T cell receptor beta chains from one sample in a study of molecular identifiers for immune sequencing clone quantification. Via MiXCR, TCRdb re-called the PCR reads, giving one row per CDR3 protein. The sample lists around 460,000 distinct CDR3 sequences; roughly 24% were seen once. Sequences were obtained from naive CD8+ T cells from blood, with Jurkat cell RNA spiked in. These receptors all stem from a human donor in good health. Some libraries in this study had Jurkat cell RNA spiked in. Both conserved end residues are part of each CDR3. Fields, in order: J gene, V gene, CDR3 protein.

>TRBJ2-7|TRBV4-3
CASSQDRDRGFYEQYF
>TRBJ2-1|TRBV29-1
CSVDEGSKGEQFF
>TRBJ1-3|TRBV28
CASSFPPDRHSGNTIYF
>TRBJ1-1|TRBV12-3/TRBV12-4
CASSLYSMNTEAFF
>TRBJ2-7|TRBV19
CASSPVSGTGGLQYF
>TRBJ2-7|TRBV14
CASSQDWSYEQYF
>TRBJ2-7|TRBV4-3
CASSQGPVGYEQYF
>TRBJ2-3|TRBV7-9
CASSGTSGSLSTDTQYF
>TRBJ1-5|TRBV4-3
CASSQDRADQQPQQF
>TRBJ2-3|TRBV15
CATGGVLDTQYF
>TRBJ1-1|TRBV6-1
CASSLTGVQAFF
>TRBJ2-6|TRBV12-3/TRBV12-4
CATVAGANVLTF
>TRBJ2-2|TRBV9
CASSVETSGEPPGELFF
>TRBJ2-5|TRBV6-6
CASSYSAGLETQYF
>TRBJ1-1|TRBV4-3
CASSQDLYSMNTEAFF
>TRBJ1-2|TRBV28
CASIPGGDLGGYTF
>TRBJ2-3|TRBV28
CASSVSRGRADTQYF
>TRBJ2-7|TRBV11-2
CASSLHSGGANEQYF
>TRBJ2-5|TRBV13
CASTLSGGADQETQSF
>TRBJ1-2|TRBV11-2
CASSETGTAYGYTF
>TRBJ2-1|TRBV7-8
CASSLHRNEQFF
>TRBJ2-4|TRBV6-2/TRBV6-3
CASSYSQTSAKNIQYF
>TRBJ2-7|TRBV19
CASSTGQGPSSYEQYF
>TRBJ2-1|TRBV3-1
CASSQDLGRTYNEQFF
>TRBJ2-5|TRBV7-6
CASSLASGGGFF
>TRBJ2-3|TRBV3-1
CASSNRGRGTDTQYF
>TRBJ2-1|TRBV27
CASSKPGHSLGEQFF
>TRBJ2-7|TRBV7-2
CASSYNSGGHYEQYF
>TRBJ1-1|TRBV5-5
CASSLEIWGTEAFF
>TRBJ2-5|TRBV4-3
CASSQDWPGLEKETQYF
>TRBJ2-7|TRBV6-2/TRBV6-3
CASSKASGYYEQYF
>TRBJ2-7|TRBV4-1
CASSPHQTGYEQYF
>TRBJ2-7|TRBV7-9
CASSPPSSGEAYEQYF
>TRBJ2-3|TRBV4-3
CVSSQSLAGDTDTQYF
>TRBJ2-2|TRBV29-1
CSALIQGAGELFF
>TRBJ1-5|TRBV6-5
CASSQDSLNQPQHF
>TRBJ2-3|TRBV2
CASSEIRDRAATDTQYF
>TRBJ2-7|TRBV7-2
CASSFGWAVYEQYF
>TRBJ2-6|TRBV27
CVSTGTGGGSGANVLTF
>TRBJ1-6|TRBV19
CASSNPGTGGSPLHF
>TRBJ2-7|TRBV9
CASSAGTSGFSYEQYF
>TRBJ1-1|TRBV6-5
CARSPGHLTEALF
>TRBJ2-2|TRBV25-1
CASRDHNTGELFF
>TRBJ2-6|TRBV6-2/TRBV6-3
CASSYRTGGESF